This T cell receptor (beta chain) emerged from a study of technical replicates of blood from a few donors. The CDR3 has 15 amino acids. The V gene lost 2 bases and the J gene lost 5 bases, with 15 bases spanning the gap. The germline V gene encodes CDR1 MNHNS and CDR2 SASEGT. The method was immunoSEQ multiplex PCR; TCRdb's version includes in-frame clones alone and lacks a portion of them. This table has just over 80,000 clones, around 94% appearing once. V and J are TRBV6-1 and TRBJ1-2; D is uncertain. The specimen sequenced was T cells isolated from PBMCs. This clonotype originated in a human donor in good health. CDR3 nucleotide sequence: TGTGCCAGCAGTGAAATAGTGGGAGGGAGGTATGGCTACACCTTC. This sequence encodes CASSEIVGGRYGYTF.